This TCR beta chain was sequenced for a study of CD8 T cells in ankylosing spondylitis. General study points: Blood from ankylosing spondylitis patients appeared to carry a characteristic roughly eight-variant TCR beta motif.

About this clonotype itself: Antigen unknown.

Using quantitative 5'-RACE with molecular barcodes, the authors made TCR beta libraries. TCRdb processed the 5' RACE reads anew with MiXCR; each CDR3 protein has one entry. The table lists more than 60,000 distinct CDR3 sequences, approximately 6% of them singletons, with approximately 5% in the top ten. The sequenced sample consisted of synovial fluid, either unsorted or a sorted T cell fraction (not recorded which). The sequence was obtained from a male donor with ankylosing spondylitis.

CDR3 loop: CASSAQQGVGGNTIYF. The CDR3 DNA is TGTGCCAGCAGTGCTCAACAGGGCGTTGGTGGAAACACCATATATTTT. J is TRBJ1-3 and V is TRBV28, with D tentatively TRBD1 (6 bases). The V and J ends lost 5 bases and 3 bases respectively, with 17 bases between them. The germline gives CDR1 MDHEN, CDR2 SYDVKM. The CDR3 contains 16 residues.